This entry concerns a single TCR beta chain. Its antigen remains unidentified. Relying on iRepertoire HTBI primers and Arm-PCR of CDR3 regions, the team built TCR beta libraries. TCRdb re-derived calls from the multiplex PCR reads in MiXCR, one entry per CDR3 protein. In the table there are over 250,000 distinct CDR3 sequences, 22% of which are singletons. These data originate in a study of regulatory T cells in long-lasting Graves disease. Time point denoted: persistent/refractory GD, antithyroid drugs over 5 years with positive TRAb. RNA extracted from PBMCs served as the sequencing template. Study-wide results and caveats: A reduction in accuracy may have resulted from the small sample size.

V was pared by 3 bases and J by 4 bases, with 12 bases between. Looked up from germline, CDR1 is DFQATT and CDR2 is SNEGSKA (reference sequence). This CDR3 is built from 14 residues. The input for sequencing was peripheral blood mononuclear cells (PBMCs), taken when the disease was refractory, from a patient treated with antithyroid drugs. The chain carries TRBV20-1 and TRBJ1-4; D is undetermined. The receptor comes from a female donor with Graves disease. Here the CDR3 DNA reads TGCAGTGCTAGCGGGCAGATTCTTAATGAAAAACTGTTTTTT. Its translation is CSASGQILNEKLFF.